The sequence of this T cell receptor (beta chain) was determined in a study of identical twins. This CDR3 region has 15 residues. J gave up 4 bases and V 6 bases, and 6 bases lay outside the gene matches. Looked up from germline, CDR1 is MDHEN and CDR2 is SYDVKM. All donors were healthy Caucasians. TCRdb reprocessed the 5' RACE reads with MiXCR, giving one entry per CDR3 protein. The sample records 1.5 million or so distinct CDR3 sequences, about 32% being singletons. The chain is built from TRBV28 and TRBJ2-1; 10 nucleotides agree with TRBD1. Sequenced: cord blood. The receptor comes from a newborn girl in good health. CDR3 in DNA: TGTGCCAGCAGGTACCCGGGACAGGGGTACAATGAGCAGTTCTTC. Encoded protein: CASRYPGQGYNEQFF.